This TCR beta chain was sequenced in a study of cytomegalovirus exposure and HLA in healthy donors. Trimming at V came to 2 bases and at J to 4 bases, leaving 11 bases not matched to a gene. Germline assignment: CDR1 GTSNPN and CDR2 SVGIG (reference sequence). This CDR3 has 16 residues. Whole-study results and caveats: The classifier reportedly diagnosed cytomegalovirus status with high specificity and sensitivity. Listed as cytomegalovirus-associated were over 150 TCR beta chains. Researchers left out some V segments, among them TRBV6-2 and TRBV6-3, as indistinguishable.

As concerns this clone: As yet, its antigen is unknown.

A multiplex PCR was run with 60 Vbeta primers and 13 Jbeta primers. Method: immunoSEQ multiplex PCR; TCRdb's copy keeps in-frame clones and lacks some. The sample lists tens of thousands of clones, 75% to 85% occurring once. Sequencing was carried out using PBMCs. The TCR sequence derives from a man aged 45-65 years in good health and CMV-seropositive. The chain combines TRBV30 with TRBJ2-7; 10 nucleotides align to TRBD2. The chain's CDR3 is CAWSSGLAGAGYEQYF. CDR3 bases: TGTGCCTGGAGTTCTGGGCTAGCGGGAGCTGGGTACGAGCAGTACTTC.